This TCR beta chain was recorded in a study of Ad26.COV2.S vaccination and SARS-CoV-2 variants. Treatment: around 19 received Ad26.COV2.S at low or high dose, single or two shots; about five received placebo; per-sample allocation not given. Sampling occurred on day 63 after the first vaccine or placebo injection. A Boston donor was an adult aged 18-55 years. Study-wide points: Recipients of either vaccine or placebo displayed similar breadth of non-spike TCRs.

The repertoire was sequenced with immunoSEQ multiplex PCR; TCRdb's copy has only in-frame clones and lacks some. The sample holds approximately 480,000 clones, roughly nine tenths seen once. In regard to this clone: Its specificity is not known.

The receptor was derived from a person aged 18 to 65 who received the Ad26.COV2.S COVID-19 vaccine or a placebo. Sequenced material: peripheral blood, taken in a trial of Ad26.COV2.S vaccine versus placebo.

CDR3 sequence (DNA): TGTGCCAGCGGCACAGGGGGTTTCAGGAGCAATCAGCCCCAGCATTTT. Its protein product is CASGTGGFRSNQPQHF. The chain is built from TRBV28 and TRBJ1-5; 8 positions agree with TRBD1. The CDR3 sequence is 16 residues long. CDR1 MDHEN and CDR2 SYDVKM come from the germline V gene. Trimming at V came to 8 bases and at J to 1 base, leaving 10 bases not matched to a gene.